The following is a T cell receptor (beta chain) sequence with its context. In terms of age and location, participants ranged from roughly 18 to 90 years and lived in around 22 US areas. Categorization into cohorts depended on clinical history that participants reported. Authors' processing steps: Amplification of reference gene primers provided the estimated nucleated cell counts. Some clones are missing from TCRdb's copy, which holds only in-frame ones; the method was immunoSEQ multiplex PCR. From that table come the V and J calls and clone size; the DNA was used to work out D and trimming. This table holds 350,000 or so clones, approximately 86% found once. CDR3 size: 13 residues. Trimming stripped 5 bases from V and 4 bases from J, with 14 bases between. Per germline, CDR1 SQVTM and CDR2 ANQGSEA. The data belong to a study of blood T cell repertoires in COVID-19. Whole-study context: T cells, B-cell-depleted T cells, or PBMCs provided the cDNA or gDNA that served as material.

Sequencing was performed on PBMCs or T cells enriched from blood (not recorded which). This receptor was taken from a woman between 35 and 50 years old with acute COVID-19. The chain carries TRBV29-1 and TRBJ1-1; TRBD1 might be the D (5 bases). The CDR3 sequence: CSVRQNSGTEAFF. The DNA for the CDR3 is TGCAGCGTTCGACAGAATAGTGGCACTGAAGCTTTCTTT.